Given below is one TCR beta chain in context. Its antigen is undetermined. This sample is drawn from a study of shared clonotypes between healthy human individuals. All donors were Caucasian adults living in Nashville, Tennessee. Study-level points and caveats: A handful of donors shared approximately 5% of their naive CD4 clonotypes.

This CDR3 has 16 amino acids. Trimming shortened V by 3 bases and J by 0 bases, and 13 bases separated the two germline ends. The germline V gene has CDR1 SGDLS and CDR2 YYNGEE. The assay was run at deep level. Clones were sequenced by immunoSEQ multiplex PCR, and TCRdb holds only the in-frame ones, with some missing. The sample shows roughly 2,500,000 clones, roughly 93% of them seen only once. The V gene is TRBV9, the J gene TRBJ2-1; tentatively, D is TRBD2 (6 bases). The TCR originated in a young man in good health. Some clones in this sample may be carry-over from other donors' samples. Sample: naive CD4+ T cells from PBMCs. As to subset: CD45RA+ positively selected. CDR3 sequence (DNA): TGTGCCAGCAGCGCCCGGGGGACTCACTCCTACAATGAGCAGTTCTTC. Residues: CASSARGTHSYNEQFF.